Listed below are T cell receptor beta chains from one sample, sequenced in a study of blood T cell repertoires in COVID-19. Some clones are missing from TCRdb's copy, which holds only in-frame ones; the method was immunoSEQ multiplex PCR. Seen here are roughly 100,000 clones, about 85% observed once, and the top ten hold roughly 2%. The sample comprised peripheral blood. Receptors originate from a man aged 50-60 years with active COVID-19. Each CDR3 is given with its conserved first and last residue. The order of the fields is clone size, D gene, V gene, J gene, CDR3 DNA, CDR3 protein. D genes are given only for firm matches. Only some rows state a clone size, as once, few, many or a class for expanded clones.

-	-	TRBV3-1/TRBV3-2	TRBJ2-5	TGTGCCAGCAGCCCGAACCCAGGGGGAGGCGAGACCCAGTACTTC	CASSPNPGGGETQYF
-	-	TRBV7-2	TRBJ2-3	TGTGCCAGCAGCCGCAGAGGGCTTTCGGATACGCAGTATTTT	CASSRRGLSDTQYF
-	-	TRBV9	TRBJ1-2	TGTGCCAGCAGCGTAAGCACCGTAAACTATGGCTACACCTTC	CASSVSTVNYGYTF
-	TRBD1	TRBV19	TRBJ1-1	TGTGCCAGTAGCCTAACGACAGGGTCCACTGAAGCTTTCTTT	CASSLTTGSTEAFF
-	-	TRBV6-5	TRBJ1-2	TGTGCCAGCAGTTATTCAGTCATTCGCTACTATGGCTACACCTTC	CASSYSVIRYYGYTF
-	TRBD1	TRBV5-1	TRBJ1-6	TGCGCCAGCAGCCCGAGACAGGGAAACTATAATTCACCCCTCCACTTT	CASSPRQGNYNSPLHF
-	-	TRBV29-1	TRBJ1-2	TGCAGCGTTGTTAGAGGGAACTATGGCTACACCTTC	CSVVRGNYGYTF
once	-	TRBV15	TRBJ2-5	TGTGCCACCAGCAGAGAACGTGAAGCCCAAGAGACCCAGTACTTC	CATSREREAQETQYF
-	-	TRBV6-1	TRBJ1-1	TGTGCCAGCAGTGAAAGGCCAGGCACTGAAGCTTTCTTT	CASSERPGTEAFF
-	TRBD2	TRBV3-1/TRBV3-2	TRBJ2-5	TGTGCCAGCAGCCAAAGCGGGGGGCCAGGGGAGACCCAGTACTTC	CASSQSGGPGETQYF
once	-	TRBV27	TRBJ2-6	TGTGCCAGCAGTTCCGGCTGGACATACTCTGGGGCCAACGTCCTGACTTTC	CASSSGWTYSGANVLTF
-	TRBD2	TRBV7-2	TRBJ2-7	TGTGCCAGCAGCTTAAGCGGGGGGAAATCCTACGAGCAGTACTTC	CASSLSGGKSYEQYF
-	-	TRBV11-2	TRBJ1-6	TGTGCCAGCAGCGGGGGGGACCTTCAGCCGGGTTCTAATTCACCCCTCCACTTT	CASSGGDLQPGSNSPLHF
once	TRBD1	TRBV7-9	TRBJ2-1	TGTGCCAGCAGCCGACAGGGGGCATGGGATGAGCAGTTCTTC	CASSRQGAWDEQFF
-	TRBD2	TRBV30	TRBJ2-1	TGTGCCTGGACGGAGGGCGGGAGGTCCTACAATGAGCAGTTCTTC	CAWTEGGRSYNEQFF
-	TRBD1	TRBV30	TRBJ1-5	TGTGCCTGGAGTGTAAGGGACAGGGGAGACAATCAGCCCCAGCATTTT	CAWSVRDRGDNQPQHF
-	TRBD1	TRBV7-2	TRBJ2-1	TGTGCCAGCAGCTTAACAGGGGGAAGGAATGAGCAGTTCTTC	CASSLTGGRNEQFF
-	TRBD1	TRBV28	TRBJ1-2	TGTGCCAGCAGTTCCCCGACAGGGAGCGGTTCGCACTATGGCTACACCTTC	CASSSPTGSGSHYGYTF
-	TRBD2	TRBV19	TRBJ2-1	TGTGCCAGTAGTATAGTACGGCTAGCGGGGACCAACAATGAGCAGTTCTTC	CASSIVRLAGTNNEQFF
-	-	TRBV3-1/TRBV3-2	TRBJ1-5	TGTGCCAGCAGCAGCCGGGACTTAAGCAATCAGCCCCAGCATTTT	CASSSRDLSNQPQHF
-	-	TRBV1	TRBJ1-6	TGCACCAGCAGCCCTAAGGGGGGAGGGCTCGTCCTCAAAAGCTCCTATAATTCACCCCTCCACTTT	CTSSPKGGGLVLKSSYNSPLHF
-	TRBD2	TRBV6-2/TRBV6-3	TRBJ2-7	TGTGCCAGCCGTTTTAGCGGGGGGTCGTCCTACGAGCAGTACTTC	CASRFSGGSSYEQYF
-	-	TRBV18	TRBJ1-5	TGTGCCAGCTCACTATCTGCGATTTATAGCAATCAGCCCCAGCATTTT	CASSLSAIYSNQPQHF
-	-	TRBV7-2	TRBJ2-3	TGTGCCAGCAGCCCGGGGGGCGCTTTTGCAGATACGCAGTATTTT	CASSPGGAFADTQYF
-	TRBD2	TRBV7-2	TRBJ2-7	TGTGCCAGCAGCTTACATAGCGGGGGCCTCGAGCAGTACTTC	CASSLHSGGLEQYF
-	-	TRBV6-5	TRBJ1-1	TGTGCCAGCATCCGATCGGGCACTGAAGCTTTCTTT	CASIRSGTEAFF
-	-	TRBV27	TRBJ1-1	TGTGCCAGCAGCACCCTAGGGAACACTGAAGCTTTCTTT	CASSTLGNTEAFF
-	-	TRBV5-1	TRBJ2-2	TGCGCCAGCAGCTACTCCCCTGTAGCCACCACCGGGGAGCTGTTTTTT	CASSYSPVATTGELFF
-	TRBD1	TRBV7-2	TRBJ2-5	TGTGCCAGCAGCTTTGGACAGGGTGGGGGGACCCAGTACTTC	CASSFGQGGGTQYF
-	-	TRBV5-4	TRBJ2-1	TGTGCCAGCACCCCCTCCGTAGTCTACAATGAGCAGTTCTTC	CASTPSVVYNEQFF
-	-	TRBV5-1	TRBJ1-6	TGCGCCGTCGGACCGGGAAATTCACCCCTCCACTTT	CAVGPGNSPLHF
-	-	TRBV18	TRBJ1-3	TGTGCCAGCTCAGACAGCTCCAACTCTGGAAACACCATATATTTT	CASSDSSNSGNTIYF
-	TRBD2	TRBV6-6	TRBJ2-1	TGTGCCAGCAGTCTTCTAGCGGGGGGGCTCAATGAGCAGTTCTTC	CASSLLAGGLNEQFF
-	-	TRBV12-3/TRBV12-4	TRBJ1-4	TGTGCCAGCAGTCTCGTAGCGGAAAAACTGTTTTTT	CASSLVAEKLFF
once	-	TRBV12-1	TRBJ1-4	TGTGCCAGCAGCTTTGGAGGGACAGCGACTAATGAAAAACTGTTTTTT	CASSFGGTATNEKLFF
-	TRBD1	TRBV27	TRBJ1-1	TGTGCCAGCAGTCGATCAAGAACAGGGGGGAACACTGAAGCTTTCTTT	CASSRSRTGGNTEAFF
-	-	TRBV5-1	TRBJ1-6	TGCGCCAGCAGCTTGTGGGCCAATTCACCCCTCCACTTT	CASSLWANSPLHF
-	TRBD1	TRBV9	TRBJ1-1	TGTGCCAGCAGCGCACTTACAGGGGGGGACACTGAAGCTTTCTTT	CASSALTGGDTEAFF
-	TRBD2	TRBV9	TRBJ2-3	TGTGCCAGCAGCGGACGTCCGGGGGGAGATACGCAGTATTTT	CASSGRPGGDTQYF
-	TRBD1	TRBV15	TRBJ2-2	TGTGCCACCAGCAAGGACAGGGGGAGGGAGCTGTTTTTT	CATSKDRGRELFF
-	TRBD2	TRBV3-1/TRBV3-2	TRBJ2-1	TGTGCCAGCACCCCCCGGGCTAGCGGCTACAATGAGCAGTTCTTC	CASTPRASGYNEQFF